The clone carrying this T cell receptor (beta chain) was picked up a small number of times. The data were taken from a study of blood T cells in healthy people across ages. The sample, approximately 11 milliliters of peripheral blood, was drawn from each donor. In germline, CDR1 is SGHRS, CDR2 YFSETQ. Trimming took 7 bases from V and 2 from J, leaving 13 bases between them. The CDR3 length is 13 residues. Sample-barcoded 5' priming and a J-beta primer mix drove a second PCR of roughly 7 to 11 cycles. TCRdb reprocessed the 5' RACE reads via MiXCR and lists one record per CDR3 protein. The table lists roughly 1.7 million distinct CDR3 sequences, about 35% of them singletons.

The material sequenced was blood. The chain has TRBV5-1 and TRBJ2-7, with D possibly TRBD1 on 5 matching bases. The receptor's source is a woman aged 30 to 39 in good health. The CDR3 here is CASPNTGTYEQYF. The CDR3 bases are TGCGCCAGCCCCAACACAGGTACCTACGAGCAGTACTTC.